This T cell receptor beta chain was identified in a study of T-cell memory formation after mild COVID-19. The study's findings and limits: There were some responding clones in pre-infection memory, which suggested that cross-reactive memory had joined. CD4/CD8 balance characterized clones contracting day 15 to 85, and CD4+ skew characterized later expanders. CD4+ contracting clones were found mainly in CM and EM, and CD8+ ones in EMRA.

The V gene lost 6 bases and the J gene lost 4 bases, with 21 bases spanning the gap. This CDR3 has 16 residues. Per germline, CDR1 MNHNY and CDR2 SVGAGI (reference sequence). As to this clonotype: The antigen remains unidentified.

Constant-segment primers and 5'RACE yielded cDNA libraries for TCR alpha and TCR beta, each carrying sample barcodes and UMIs. MiXCR, applied by TCRdb to the 5' RACE reads, yields one record per CDR3 protein. Of 110,000 to 150,000 distinct CDR3 sequences listed, under 30% are singletons. Sequencing input: PBMCs or a T cell subset sorted from them (not recorded which). The chain is built from TRBV6-6 and TRBJ2-5; D is tentatively TRBD1 or TRBD2 (5 bases each). The source of this sequence is an adult woman who had mild COVID-19 (a few samples of this study predate the infection). Cell type and time point are not known. CDR3 DNA sequence: TGTGCCAGCAGCGCGGACGGGGCAGGGCGCGGAGAGACCCAGTACTTC. The encoded protein is CASSADGAGRGETQYF.